This T cell receptor beta chain appears in the sequencing data of a study of blood T cell repertoires in COVID-19. At the level of the study: The United States, Italy and Spain supplied acute and convalescent COVID-19 samples. From T cells, B-cell-depleted T cells, or PBMCs came the material, which was cDNA or gDNA.

Under the authors' procedure: Nucleated cell counts were estimated from reference gene primer amplification. The data were produced by immunoSEQ multiplex PCR, yet TCRdb's version contains in-frame clones alone and is incomplete. That table supplies the V and J calls and clone size; D and trimming were determined from the DNA. The sample holds 150,000 to 200,000 clones, roughly 78% seen once. In this sample, this clone turned up once. This receptor was identified in a woman aged 80 or over with active or convalescent COVID-19. Sequencing was done on a sample of peripheral blood.

The CDR3 here is CASSIGNPAGEKLFF. The DNA of the CDR3 is TGTGCCAGTAGTATAGGTAATCCAGCAGGTGAAAAACTGTTTTTT. The chain carries TRBV19 and TRBJ1-4, with no clear D. V shed 1 base and J shed 7 bases, with 13 bases lying between them. CDR3 length equals 15 residues. Germline lookup yields CDR1 LNHDA and CDR2 SQIVND (reference sequence).